A selection of T cell receptor beta chains follows, all from one sample in a study of response to subunit inactivated influenza vaccine. One entry per CDR3 protein results from TCRdb running MiXCR on the RT-PCR reads. In the table there are roughly 780,000 distinct CDR3 sequences, approximately 17% of which are singletons. The specimen comprised PBMCs from blood, sampled approximately 5 days after vaccination. These receptor sequences come from a man between 45 and 60 years old who received an inactivated influenza vaccine. The CDR3 runs from the conserved cysteine through the conserved F or W. D genes are given only for firm matches. Where a row states a size, it is once, few, many or the class of an expanded clone; other rows omit it.

TRBV4-3	TRBJ2-7	TRBD2	many	CASSQELAGAPTYEQYF	TGCGCCAGCAGCCAAGAACTAGCGGGAGCTCCCACCTACGAGCAGTACTTC
TRBV7-9	TRBJ2-4	NA	NA	CASSLTEDIQYF	TGTGCCAGCAGCTTAACTGAGGACATTCAGTACTTC
TRBV19	TRBJ2-5	TRBD2	NA	CASSPRTSGGWETQYF	TGTGCCAGTAGTCCACGGACTAGCGGGGGCTGGGAGACCCAGTACTTC
TRBV4-1	TRBJ2-1	NA	NA	CASSQRTGYNEQFF	TGCGCCAGCAGCCAACGGACTGGCTACAATGAGCAGTTCTTC
TRBV20-1	TRBJ2-2	NA	few	CSASDRPTGELFF	TGCAGTGCCTCGGACAGACCCACCGGGGAGCTGTTTTTT
TRBV7-2	TRBJ2-7	TRBD2	many	CASSLESGIYEQYF	TGTGCCAGCAGCTTAGAGAGCGGGATCTACGAGCAGTACTTC
TRBV5-1	TRBJ2-1	TRBD1	NA	CASSLEGGQGPYNEQFF	TGCGCCAGCAGCTTGGAAGGTGGACAGGGTCCCTACAATGAGCAGTTCTTC
TRBV20-1	TRBJ1-2	NA	few	CSAPDFYGYTF	TGCAGTGCTCCGGACTTCTATGGCTACACCTTC
TRBV12-3/TRBV12-4	TRBJ2-1	NA	NA	CASSALPGANEQFF	TGTGCCAGCAGTGCCCTACCAGGCGCCAATGAGCAGTTCTTC
TRBV5-1	TRBJ2-2	TRBD2	few	CASSLAGGPSGELFF	TGCGCCAGCAGCTTGGCGGGGGGGCCGAGCGGGGAGCTGTTTTTT
TRBV27	TRBJ2-1	NA	NA	CASSYLRDYEQFF	TGTGCCAGCAGTTACCTCCGGGACTATGAGCAGTTCTTC
TRBV5-5	TRBJ2-2	NA	NA	CASSLQQGSLNTGELFF	TGTGCCAGCAGCTTGCAGCAGGGAAGCTTGAACACCGGGGAGCTGTTTTTT
TRBV7-2	TRBJ1-3	NA	few	CASSLTATSSGNTIYF	TGTGCCAGCAGCTTGACAGCCACTTCGAGTGGAAACACCATATATTTT
TRBV15	TRBJ2-3	NA	NA	CATSRDKLALDTQYF	TGTGCCACCAGCAGAGATAAACTAGCCTTAGATACGCAGTATTTT
TRBV7-2	TRBJ2-5	TRBD1	few	CASSLVQGAGETQYF	TGTGCCAGCAGCTTGGTACAGGGGGCTGGTGAGACCCAGTACTTC
TRBV7-2	TRBJ2-1	NA	NA	CASSTTGTDLNEQFF	TGTGCCAGCAGCACGACCGGGACCGACCTCAATGAGCAGTTCTTC
TRBV7-5	TRBJ1-2	NA	few	CISVPEASHRDRGILGLYGYTF	NA